The subject of this entry is one T cell receptor (beta chain). Antigen: not known. This sample was taken from a study of OX40 agonist ivuxolimab in advanced cancers. Study context: Prior checkpoint blockade (anti-PD-1, anti-PD-L1 or anti-CTLA-4) was permitted; over 30% had it. General observations from the study: At 0.1 to 3.0 mg/kg, CD4+ and CD8+ blood T cells expanded clonally by week 6.

TCRdb's table, derived via immunoSEQ multiplex PCR, lists solely in-frame clones and lacks some. The sample consists of 60,000 to 75,000 clones, roughly nine tenths of them appearing once. Material: CD4+ or CD8+ T cells sorted from blood, obtained in a trial of the OX40 agonist ivuxolimab. This TCR was recovered from an adult with an advanced solid tumor such as melanoma, head and neck, liver or kidney cancer.

For the CDR3, the DNA is TGTGCCAGCAGGGGGGGACTGGGGCCCTACAATGAGCAGTTCTTC. Its protein product is CASRGGLGPYNEQFF. The chain recombines TRBV4-2 with TRBJ2-1; TRBD2 is a possible D gene (6 bases). The CDR3 is made up of 15 amino acids. The V gene lost 6 bases and the J gene lost 2 bases, with 14 bases spanning the gap. Per the germline V gene, CDR1 is LGHNA and CDR2 is YNFKEQ.